This entry lists 5 T cell receptor beta chains sequenced from one sample in a study of CD8 T cells in ankylosing spondylitis. MiXCR, run by TCRdb on the 5' RACE reads, gives a single entry per CDR3 protein. The table has 150,000 to 200,000 distinct CDR3 sequences, 11% seen once; the top ten hold about 27%. Input material: blood, either unsorted or a sorted T cell fraction (not recorded which). Source of these receptors: a male donor with ankylosing spondylitis or in good health (not recorded which).

The CDR3 region is CASSSSWTGSSYNEQFF. The CDR3 coding sequence is TGTGCCAGCAGCTCTTCCTGGACAGGGAGCTCCTACAATGAGCAGTTCTTC. V is TRBV25-1 and J is TRBJ2-1, with 8 bases lining up with TRBD1. V trimming: 6 bases; J trimming: 0 bases; junction bases outside the gene matches: 10. This CDR3 contains 17 residues. Germline V lookup: CDR1 MGHDK, CDR2 SYGVNS.

The rearrangement links TRBV2 to TRBJ2-7; TRBD2 matches at 14 bases. The CDR3 has 12 amino acids. The germline gives CDR1 SNHLY, CDR2 FYNNEI. DNA for the CDR3: TGTACCGAGGGACTAGCGGGAGCGAAGCAGTACTTC. Translated: CTEGLAGAKQYF.

The chain links TRBV5-1 to TRBJ1-1; D remains unclear. The CDR3 has 14 amino acids. Germline V gene lookup returns CDR1 SGHRS and CDR2 YFSETQ. V lost 0 bases to trimming and J lost 4 bases, with 10 bases between them. The CDR3 DNA reads as TGCGCCAGCAGCTTGGAGGACTTGGGCACTGAAGCTTTCTTT. Translated, it gives CASSLEDLGTEAFF.

This clonotype has more than one count but fewer than ten. The chain has TRBV19 and TRBJ2-1; 7 nucleotides line up with TRBD2. Germline-derived CDR1 and CDR2 are LNHDA and SQIVND (reference sequence). J was trimmed by 4 bases and V by 5 bases; bases with no gene match: 8. The CDR3 contains 15 residues. The CDR3 bases are TGTGCCAGTAGTGCGAAGGGAGGGTCATACAATGAGCAGTTCTTC. Translating gives CASSAKGGSYNEQFF.

This clonotype showed up many times. V usage is TRBV9 and J usage is TRBJ1-3, with D unclear. V was pared by 2 bases and J by 1 base, with 13 bases between. Per germline, CDR1 SGDLS and CDR2 YYNGEE. This CDR3 has 16 amino acids. CDR3 DNA sequence: TGTGCCAGCAGCGTCGGGCACTTACAATCTGGAAACACCATATATTTT. This codes for CASSVGHLQSGNTIYF.